The 32 T cell receptor beta chains below were found in one sample sequenced in a study of cytomegalovirus exposure and HLA in healthy donors. Vbeta (60) and Jbeta (13) primers were used in the PCR. Sequencing used immunoSEQ multiplex PCR; TCRdb keeps in-frame clones, though not all of them. The sample includes about 110,000 clones, roughly 15% of them seen just once. The specimen sequenced was PBMCs. The receptors come from a female donor in good health and CMV-seronegative.

This clone was observed a single time. The rearrangement uses TRBV11-1 and TRBJ2-5, with D perhaps TRBD1 (6 bases). Germline CDR1 SGHAT, CDR2 FQDESV (reference sequence). This CDR3 region has 13 residues. V was trimmed by 5 bases and J by 5 bases, leaving 12 bases between them. CDR3 loop: CASSPGVVETQYF. For the CDR3, the DNA is TGTGCCAGCAGCCCAGGGGTAGTGGAGACCCAGTACTTC.

The chain carries TRBV28 and TRBJ2-7, with D tentatively TRBD1 (5 bases). CDR3 length: 11 amino acids. The V end was cut by 8 bases, the J end by 4 bases, with 9 bases between. The germline gives CDR1 MDHEN, CDR2 SYDVKM. The CDR3 protein is CASYGAYEQYF. CDR3 sequence (DNA): TGTGCCAGCTATGGGGCTTACGAGCAGTACTTC.

This sequence joins TRBV7-9 and TRBJ2-2; tentative D call: TRBD1 (6 bases). The CDR3 totals 18 residues. Trimming left V 9 bases short and J 0 bases short, with 23 bases between. Germline CDR1 is SEHNR and CDR2 is FQNEAQ (reference sequence). The CDR3 DNA reads TGTGCCAGTCCGACCACCCCCGGGACACCTACGAACACCGGGGAGCTGTTTTTT. Its translation: CASPTTPGTPTNTGELFF.

V usage is TRBV7-3 and J usage is TRBJ2-1, with D tentatively TRBD2 (5 bases). The CDR3 has 13 residues. The V and J ends lost 5 bases and 4 bases respectively, with 9 bases between them. Germline loops: CDR1 SGHTA, CDR2 FQGTGA. This CDR3 is CASSPRAYNEQFF. CDR3 nucleotides: TGTGCCAGCAGCCCGCGGGCATACAATGAGCAGTTCTTC.

A few counts support this clone. The chain carries TRBV30 and TRBJ2-5; 9 bases line up with TRBD2. CDR3 size: 15 residues. Germline CDR1 and CDR2: GTSNPN and SVGIG (reference sequence). Losses at the gene ends were 4 bases for V and 4 bases for J; bases not matched to a gene: 10. The CDR3 here is CAWKAGGVIGETQYF. The CDR3 DNA follows: TGTGCCTGGAAGGCGGGAGGGGTTATAGGAGAGACCCAGTACTTC.

This clone has more than one count but fewer than ten. The genes are TRBV7-2 and TRBJ2-5; TRBD2 matches at 9 bases. Trimming cost V 4 bases and J 5 bases; bases outside gene matches: 14. From germline, CDR1 is SGHTA and CDR2 FQGNSA. CDR3 length equals 17 residues. CDR3 amino acids: CASSSGILAGRGETQYF. The DNA for the CDR3 is TGTGCCAGCAGCTCGGGTATACTAGCGGGTAGGGGTGAGACCCAGTACTTC.

This clone was counted a few times. The J gene is TRBJ1-5, the V gene TRBV2; the match to TRBD1 covers 8 bases. Trimming at V came to 5 bases and at J to 7 bases, leaving 10 bases not matched to a gene. Germline V gene data show CDR1 as SNHLY and CDR2 as FYNNEI. CDR3 length: 15 residues. The CDR3, as DNA: TGTGCCAGCAGTCGCGGACAGGGAGCAGAACAGCCCCAGCATTTT. It translates to CASSRGQGAEQPQHF.

This rearrangement joins TRBV2 to TRBJ1-2, with TRBD1 matching over 8 bases. The CDR3 contains 13 residues. Germline V gene sequence: CDR1 SNHLY, CDR2 FYNNEI. J was trimmed by 3 bases and V by 5 bases; bases with no gene match: 2. The chain's CDR3 is CASSPGGDYGYTF. The DNA for the CDR3 is TGTGCCAGCAGTCCAGGGGGCGACTATGGCTACACCTTC.

A few counts support this clone. The rearrangement joins TRBV6-7 to TRBJ2-1; 7 bases line up with TRBD2. Being an ORF, TRBV6-7 has a function that is uncertain. The junction had 19 bases not matched to a gene; V was cut back by 5 bases and J by 3 bases. The CDR3 totals 19 residues. Written as DNA, the CDR3 is TGTGCCAGCAGTCCCTACGGTGCCCACATGGCGGGGGTCTACAATGAGCAGTTCTTC. Translating gives CASSPYGAHMAGVYNEQFF.

This clone was recorded a few times. The chain links TRBV10-3 to TRBJ2-7; 9 bases line up with TRBD1. Germline CDR1 ENHRY, CDR2 SYGVKD. This CDR3 region has 18 residues. The V gene end was trimmed by 4 bases and the J gene end by 0 bases; junction bases not matched to a gene: 13. The CDR3 reads CAISGARARDRASYEQYF. CDR3 DNA: TGTGCCATCAGTGGTGCGCGGGCGCGGGACAGGGCCTCCTACGAGCAGTACTTC.

V is TRBV30 and J is TRBJ2-5; 8 nucleotides match TRBD1. Germline V gives CDR1 GTSNPN, CDR2 SVGIG (reference sequence). V trimming: 6 bases; J trimming: 0 bases; junction bases outside the gene matches: 3. The CDR3 is made up of 13 amino acids. The CDR3 loop reads CACTTGDQETQYF. The DNA of the CDR3 is TGTGCCTGCACGACAGGGGACCAAGAGACCCAGTACTTC.

DNA of the CDR3: TGTGCCACCAGCAGAGGGGGGGGGAGGGACTTCTCCTACGAGCAGTACTTC. Protein sequence: CATSRGGGRDFSYEQYF. The chain has TRBV15 and TRBJ2-7; 7 bases map to TRBD2. V was clipped by 1 base and J by 0 bases; unmatched bases: 9. CDR3 size: 17 residues. Germline V lookup: CDR1 LNHNV, CDR2 YYDKDF (reference sequence).

The chain couples TRBV5-6 to TRBJ2-5; weak D call: TRBD1 (5 bases). V was clipped by 0 bases and J by 6 bases, with 15 bases between them. The CDR3 consists of 15 residues. Per the germline V gene, CDR1 is SGHDT and CDR2 is YYEEEE. The CDR3 protein is CASSLGGAGPQTQYF. As DNA, the CDR3 is TGTGCCAGCAGCTTGGGTGGGGCAGGGCCGCAGACCCAGTACTTC.

There are a few counts of this clone. This chain links TRBV19 with TRBJ1-1; the match to TRBD1 covers 10 bases. The CDR3 runs to 14 residues. From germline, CDR1 is LNHDA and CDR2 SQIVND (reference sequence). V lost 3 bases, J lost 4 bases, and 2 bases stayed unmatched. Here the CDR3 reads CASSMTGGGTEAFF. The CDR3 DNA reads TGTGCCAGTAGTATGACAGGGGGCGGCACTGAAGCTTTCTTT.

The chain links TRBV6-1 to TRBJ2-3; D is uncertain. With 1 base removed from V and 4 bases from J, the gap between germline ends came to 6 bases. Germline V gene lookup returns CDR1 MNHNS and CDR2 SASEGT. CDR3 size: 13 residues. The CDR3 DNA follows: TGTGCCAGCAGTGAAGATCCTCCAGATACGCAGTATTTT. This sequence encodes CASSEDPPDTQYF.

This clone was counted a few times. V is TRBV4-3 and J is TRBJ1-1; D might be TRBD1 (5 bases). V was pared by 1 base and J by 1 base, with 13 bases between. Germline CDR1 is LGHNA and CDR2 is YSLEER. This CDR3 has 16 residues. The CDR3 sequence: CASSQVLGQGNTEAFF. CDR3 bases: TGCGCCAGCAGCCAAGTTTTGGGGCAGGGGAACACTGAAGCTTTCTTT.

This clone has more than one count but fewer than ten. V is TRBV7-9 and J is TRBJ2-7; maybe TRBD2 (6 bases). V dropped 7 bases and J dropped 9 bases, with 16 bases sitting between them. Germline values: CDR1 SEHNR, CDR2 FQNEAQ (reference sequence). This CDR3 is 12 amino acids long. The CDR3 sequence: CASTPGGGGQYF. In nucleotides, the CDR3 is TGTGCCAGCACCCCTGGGGGAGGTGGGCAGTACTTC.

This clone was observed a handful of times. V and J are TRBV7-2 and TRBJ2-7; D is possibly TRBD1 (5 bases). Trimming took 4 bases from V and 3 from J, leaving 16 bases between them. The CDR3 is made up of 15 amino acids. Germline values: CDR1 SGHTA, CDR2 FQGNSA. CDR3 region: CASSSTGRGSYEQYF. The DNA of the CDR3 is TGTGCCAGCAGCTCTACCGGTAGGGGTAGCTACGAGCAGTACTTC.

The rearrangement uses TRBV4-3 and TRBJ1-5; no clear D. The CDR3 runs to 15 residues. CDR1 and CDR2 (germline): LGHNA, YSLEER. Trimming left V 0 bases short and J 3 bases short, with 9 bases between. CDR3 sequence (DNA): TGCGCCAGCAGCCAAGATTACAGCATCAATCAGCCCCAGCATTTT. Amino acid sequence: CASSQDYSINQPQHF.

The genes are TRBV5-1 and TRBJ2-7, with D possibly being TRBD2 (7 bases). Trimming took off 0 bases at V and 1 base at J, with 17 bases between the two ends. Germline V gene lookup returns CDR1 SGHRS and CDR2 YFSETQ. The CDR3 has 17 amino acids. In nucleotides, the CDR3 is TGCGCCAGCAGCTTGGAAGGGGGGGGCCCCCGATCCTACGAGCAGTACTTC. Protein sequence: CASSLEGGGPRSYEQYF.

The chain uses TRBV6-6 and TRBJ2-1, with D perhaps matching TRBD2 (5 bases). Germline V CDR1 and CDR2: MNHNY, SVGAGI (reference sequence). The CDR3 consists of 14 residues. Trimming pared 8 bases from V and 7 bases from J, leaving 18 bases between. CDR3 amino acids: CASHWLAAENEQFF. The DNA of the CDR3 is TGTGCCAGCCACTGGCTAGCCGCTGAAAATGAGCAGTTCTTC.

J is TRBJ2-7 and V is TRBV4-2; D is possibly TRBD1 (6 bases). CDR1 and CDR2 from the germline V gene are LGHNA and YNFKEQ. V was clipped by 3 bases and J by 0 bases, with 15 bases between them. CDR3 length: 16 residues. Here the CDR3 reads CASSQSQGSASYEQYF. CDR3 nucleotide sequence: TGTGCCAGCAGCCAGTCACAGGGTTCGGCCTCCTACGAGCAGTACTTC.

Only a few counts were recorded for this clone. The chain uses TRBV19 and TRBJ1-4; D remains ambiguous. The CDR3 contains 13 residues. The germline V and J ends were trimmed by 6 bases and 7 bases, with 12 bases remaining between them. From germline, CDR1 is LNHDA and CDR2 SQIVND (reference sequence). The CDR3 region has the DNA TGTGCCAGTAGGGGAGGGAAGAGTGAAAAACTGTTTTTT. Translation gives CASRGGKSEKLFF.

The rearrangement joins TRBV4-1 to TRBJ1-5; TRBD1 aligns across 10 bases. V lost 4 bases to trimming and J lost 0 bases; unmatched junction nucleotides: 6. This CDR3 spans 17 amino acids. The germline gives CDR1 MGHRA, CDR2 YSYEKL. The CDR3 DNA is TGCGCCAGCAGCCCCGGACAGGGGGGTGATAGCAATCAGCCCCAGCATTTT. It encodes CASSPGQGGDSNQPQHF.

The chain joins TRBV10-1 to TRBJ2-3; D gene ambiguous. The CDR3 sequence is 15 residues long. In germline, CDR1 is WNHNN, CDR2 SYGVQD (reference sequence). V was clipped by 0 bases and J by 2 bases, with 9 bases between them. The CDR3: CASSESRPLTDTQYF. CDR3 in DNA: TGCGCCAGCAGTGAGTCGCGGCCTCTCACAGATACGCAGTATTTT.

This clone appeared a few times. The chain has TRBV19 and TRBJ1-4; 8 bases line up with TRBD1. The CDR3 is 14 residues long. Losses at the gene ends were 6 bases for V and 3 bases for J; bases not matched to a gene: 3. CDR1 is LNHDA and CDR2 is SQIVND in the germline V gene (reference sequence). The CDR3 reads CASRMGQANEKLFF. The CDR3 DNA sequence: TGTGCCAGTAGGATGGGACAGGCTAATGAAAAACTGTTTTTT.

The chain has TRBV18 and TRBJ2-7; the match to TRBD2 covers 9 bases. The CDR3 loop spans 16 amino acids. V lost 5 bases to trimming and J lost 0 bases; unmatched junction nucleotides: 8. Germline V gene lookup returns CDR1 KGHSH and CDR2 LQKENI. The CDR3 region is CASSRNSGSFSYEQYF. CDR3 DNA: TGTGCCAGCTCAAGGAATAGCGGGAGTTTCTCCTACGAGCAGTACTTC.

This clone was picked up a small number of times. The chain couples TRBV4-3 to TRBJ1-2; the match to TRBD1 covers 7 bases. V lost 0 bases, J lost 4 bases, and 8 bases stayed unmatched. There are 16 residues in the CDR3. Germline V gene lookup returns CDR1 LGHNA and CDR2 YSLEER. DNA for the CDR3: TGCGCCAGCAGCCAAGATCCGCGAGGGGGCTCCTATGGCTACACCTTC. This translates into CASSQDPRGGSYGYTF.

The genes are TRBV28 and TRBJ2-1; tentative D call: TRBD2 (6 bases). Germline CDR1 and CDR2: MDHEN and SYDVKM. Deletions cut 8 bases from V and 15 bases from J, with 14 bases between. The CDR3 spans 10 residues. CDR3 sequence (DNA): TGTGCCAGCGGAAGACTAGGGGCGTTCTTC. It translates to CASGRLGAFF.

This clone was seen only a few times. The J gene is TRBJ2-3, the V gene TRBV5-4; D remains ambiguous. Germline V CDR1 and CDR2: SGHNT, YYREEE (reference sequence). Trimming took 2 bases from V and 6 from J, leaving 13 bases between them. This CDR3 has 14 residues. The CDR3: CASSLRSLEDTQYF. In DNA, the CDR3 is TGTGCCAGCAGCTTACGGAGTCTGGAGGATACGCAGTATTTT. Full variable domain (remainder filled in from reference TRBV5-4 and TRBJ2-3): ETGVTQSPTHLIKTRGQQVTLRCSSQSGHNTVSWYQQALGQGPQFIFQYYREEENGRGNFPPRFSGLQFPNYSSELNVNALELDDSALYLCASSLRSLEDTQYFGPGTRLTVL.

The rearrangement joins TRBV30 to TRBJ2-1; D gene ambiguous. From germline, CDR1 is GTSNPN and CDR2 SVGIG (reference sequence). V was pared by 0 bases and J by 5 bases, with 8 bases between. The CDR3 is 13 amino acids. As DNA, the CDR3 is TGTGCCTGGAGTGTACGCCGGGACAATGAGCAGTTCTTC. Its protein is CAWSVRRDNEQFF. Filled out from reference TRBV30 and TRBJ2-1, the complete variable domain reads SQTIHQWPATLVQPVGSPLSLECTVEGTSNPNLYWYRQAAGRGLQLLFYSVGIGQISSEVPQNLSASRPQDRQFILSSKKLLLSDSGFYLCAWSVRRDNEQFFGPGTRLTVL.

This clone has a handful of counts. V usage is TRBV18 and J usage is TRBJ1-5; 7 nucleotides agree with TRBD1. The CDR3 spans 14 residues. Germline CDR1 KGHSH, CDR2 LQKENI. After removal of 5 bases from V and 2 bases from J, the junction contained 3 bases not matched to a gene. CDR3 region: CASSSGQRNQPQHF. For the CDR3, the DNA is TGTGCCAGCTCATCGGGACAGCGCAATCAGCCCCAGCATTTT.